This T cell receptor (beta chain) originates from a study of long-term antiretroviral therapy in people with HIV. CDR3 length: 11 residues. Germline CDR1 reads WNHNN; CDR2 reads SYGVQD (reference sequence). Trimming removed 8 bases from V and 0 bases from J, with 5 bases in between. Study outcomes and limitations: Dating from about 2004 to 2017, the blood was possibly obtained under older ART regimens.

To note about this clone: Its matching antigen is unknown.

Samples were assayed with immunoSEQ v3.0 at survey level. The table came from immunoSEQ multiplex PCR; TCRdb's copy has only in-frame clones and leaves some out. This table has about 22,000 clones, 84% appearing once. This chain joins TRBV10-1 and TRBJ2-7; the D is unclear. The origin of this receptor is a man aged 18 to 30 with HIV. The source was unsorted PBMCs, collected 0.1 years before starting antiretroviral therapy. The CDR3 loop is CASLGSYEQYF. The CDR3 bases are TGCGCCAGCCTGGGCTCCTACGAGCAGTACTTC.